This TCR beta chain is from a study of response to subunit inactivated influenza vaccine. Findings and caveats of the study: The study's authors posited that every seasonal influenza vaccination enlists few new T cells.

CDR3 length equals 14 residues. Germline CDR1 and CDR2: DFQATT and SNEGSKA (reference sequence). The J segment lost 4 bases and the V segment lost 5 bases, leaving 7 bases of the junction unmatched. TCRdb analysed the RT-PCR reads with MiXCR anew, one entry per CDR3 protein. Among approximately 530,000 distinct CDR3 sequences listed, less than 8% were seen once. This clonotype has just a few counts. Its antigen remains unidentified. The sequencing here drew on PBMCs from blood, taken roughly 24 months after vaccination. The chain recombines TRBV20-1 with TRBJ2-1; 8 bases align to TRBD2. This TCR derives from a man between 50 and 70 years old who received an inactivated influenza vaccine. The CDR3 reads CSAVLSGIYNEQFF. For the CDR3, the DNA is TGCAGTGCTGTCCTTAGCGGGATTTACAATGAGCAGTTCTTC.